Given below is one T cell receptor (beta chain) in context. The antigen remains undetermined. Whoever was chosen for sequencing had shown CD8+CD57+ cell expansion by flow cytometry. The patients, all of them, had severe acquired aplastic anemia. The template for TCR beta VDJ and CDR3 sequence profiling was genomic DNA. TCRdb re-derived calls from the reads in MiXCR, one entry per CDR3 protein. The sample holds some 120,000 distinct CDR3 sequences, about 40% seen once. Germline V CDR1 and CDR2: SGHTA, FQGNSA. V gave up 4 bases and J gave up 8 bases, with 12 bases separating them. The CDR3 is 14 residues long. The data were obtained in a study of CD8+CD57+ T cells in acquired aplastic anemia. Across the study: Quantities of DNA derived from sorted CD4+ and CD8+ cells averaged approximately 3 ug. Study-wide results and limits: Overlapping CD8+ CDR3 repertoires of patients and controls contained approximately 28 shared sequences. Significant differences in CD8+ Simpson's diversity were not observed between patients and controls.

The chain couples TRBV7-2 to TRBJ1-6; TRBD1 might be the D (6 bases). The sequence was obtained from a human donor with aplastic anemia. What was sequenced was sorted CD4+, CD8+, or CD8+CD57+ T cells (not recorded which) from PBMCs. For the CDR3, the DNA is TGTGCCAGCAGCTCGGACAGCCGACATTCACCCCTCCACTTT. Protein: CASSSDSRHSPLHF.